Listed below are T cell receptor beta chains from one sample, sequenced in a study of shared clonotypes between healthy human individuals. This table comes from immunoSEQ multiplex PCR, and its TCRdb copy is limited to in-frame clones, with some not included. The sample has under 550,000 clones; about 96% are singletons. Sequencing input: naive CD4+ T cells sorted from blood. These receptors were obtained from a woman in her thirties in good health. Both conserved end residues are part of each CDR3.

cdr3_aa	v_call	j_call
CASSLGYGRNQETQYF	TRBV27	TRBJ2-5
CASRGRSGGMAVGEQFF	TRBV2	TRBJ2-1
CASSLQGGSNQPQHF	TRBV5-1	TRBJ1-5
CASSLGGSGTHSYNEQFF	TRBV11-2	TRBJ2-1
CASSVAASEQYF	TRBV2	TRBJ2-7
CASSFTSSKTQYF	TRBV6-5	TRBJ2-5
CASSPERGRGNEQFF	TRBV19	TRBJ2-1
CASSLRTGNTEAFF	TRBV5-1	TRBJ1-1
CASSHGIPQFF	TRBV14	TRBJ2-1
CASMRASTGNTIYF	TRBV27	TRBJ1-3
CASSDGDRGGYTF	TRBV6-1	TRBJ1-2
CASSRPNLAKNIQYF	TRBV28	TRBJ2-4
CASSYRQGENIQYF	TRBV5-1	TRBJ2-4
CASSHLRRGAGAKNIQYF	TRBV11-2	TRBJ2-4
CASSRDPGDNEQFF	TRBV11-2	TRBJ2-1
CASRGGLAGGGDTQYF	TRBV6-6	TRBJ2-3
CASGLPGGDRDSHSNQPQHF	TRBV28	TRBJ1-5
CASSFRNTEAFF	TRBV7-9	TRBJ1-1
CAISEAGLGQPQHF	TRBV10-3	TRBJ1-5
CAIKRGAGDTQYF	TRBV27	TRBJ2-3
CASSLNLLAGPGETQYF	TRBV7-8	TRBJ2-5
CASSPGTGSLYEQYF	TRBV18	TRBJ2-7
CASSLYSGISTDTQYF	TRBV28	TRBJ2-3
CASSVGTFGTSGRVYEQYF	TRBV9	TRBJ2-7
CSVRRTGANEQFF	TRBV29-1	TRBJ2-1
CASRAGASSYEQYF	TRBV6-1	TRBJ2-7
CASEGRRNEQFF	TRBV4-1	TRBJ2-1
CASKGGPYGYTF	TRBV6-4	TRBJ1-2
CASSPGQEAEKLFF	TRBV5-1	TRBJ1-4
CASRRLGGGDEQYF	TRBV28	TRBJ2-7
CASSIGLAFSYNEQFF	TRBV19	TRBJ2-1
CASKGGEFGEQYF	TRBV28	TRBJ2-7
CASTVTWTSGSAGANVLTF	TRBV7-9	TRBJ2-6
CASRGSTDTQYF	TRBV19	TRBJ2-3
CASSLSGGIGTDTQYF	TRBV27	TRBJ2-3
CASRQKPWAGQVYNEQFF	TRBV7-8	TRBJ2-1
CASSLVMRTNGDEQFF	TRBV5-4	TRBJ2-1
CASSYGYNEQFF	TRBV6-5	TRBJ2-1
CASRGRGQAGTEAFF	TRBV6-5	TRBJ1-1
CASSFVYEQYF	TRBV2	TRBJ2-7
CAWSSGGQGDNSPLHF	TRBV30	TRBJ1-6
CASSQGQGSYEQYF	TRBV7-3	.
CASNRGETQYF	TRBV2	TRBJ2-5
CASSSYYGYTF	TRBV5-6	TRBJ1-2
CASSPDRGLLYEQFF	TRBV28	TRBJ2-1
CASSLTGPRETQYF	TRBV11-1	TRBJ2-5